Below are 20 T cell receptor beta chains sequenced from a single sample in a study of T cell responses to AZD1222 COVID-19 vaccine. TCRdb's copy holds only in-frame clones and misses some; the assay was immunoSEQ multiplex PCR. The repertoire has more than 70,000 clones, less than 90% of them found once; the top ten carry approximately 5.2%. Sequencing was performed on peripheral blood, taken 28 days after the second AZD1222 dose. Receptor source: an adult who received the AZD1222 COVID-19 vaccine.

The CDR3 here is CASSEFGGQAGANVLTF. As DNA, the CDR3 is TGTGCCAGCAGTGAATTCGGTGGTCAGGCTGGGGCCAACGTCCTGACTTTC. The gene calls are TRBV2 and TRBJ2-6; D unclear. The CDR3 sequence is 17 residues long. The V gene's germline CDR1 is SNHLY and CDR2 FYNNEI. Trimming pared 2 bases from V and 2 bases from J, leaving 13 bases between.

This chain uses TRBV19 with TRBJ1-3, with D perhaps TRBD1 (6 bases). Trimming shortened V by 5 bases and J by 2 bases, and 10 bases separated the two germline ends. This CDR3 is 14 amino acids long. Germline-derived CDR1 and CDR2 are LNHDA and SQIVND (reference sequence). The CDR3 region is CASSEGVTGNTIYF. CDR3 nucleotides: TGTGCCAGTAGTGAGGGGGTAACTGGAAACACCATATATTTT.

The chain employs TRBV4-2 and TRBJ2-7; D remains ambiguous. The germline CDR1 and CDR2 sequences are LGHNA and YNFKEQ. The length of the CDR3 is 15 residues. V shed 0 bases and J shed 0 bases, with 9 bases lying between them. CDR3 region: CASSQDNTRSYEQYF. CDR3 nucleotide sequence: TGTGCCAGCAGCCAAGATAACACCCGCTCCTACGAGCAGTACTTC.

The rearrangement links TRBV2 to TRBJ2-3; D gene uncertain. The germline V gene has CDR1 SNHLY and CDR2 FYNNEI. V lost 4 bases and J lost 0, with 5 bases in between. This CDR3 has 13 amino acids. The CDR3 region has the DNA TGTGCCAGCAGTGCCCAGAGCACAGATACGCAGTATTTT. Translated: CASSAQSTDTQYF.

The chain carries TRBV7-2 and TRBJ2-2, with D tentatively TRBD2 (7 bases). V was cut by 6 bases and J by 0 bases, with 14 bases left in between. CDR3 size: 16 residues. The germline V gene has CDR1 SGHTA and CDR2 FQGNSA. Here the CDR3 DNA reads TGTGCCAGCAGAGTTGGGGGGGCCCCGAACACCGGGGAGCTGTTTTTT. It codes for CASRVGGAPNTGELFF.

This clone was recorded a few times. This rearrangement joins TRBV5-1 to TRBJ2-7; perhaps D is TRBD1 or TRBD2 (6 bases each). The CDR3 is 15 residues long. Germline CDR1 reads SGHRS; CDR2 reads YFSETQ. The ends were cut back, 0 bases at V and 3 bases at J, with 13 bases in the middle. CDR3 amino acids: CASSLETGRDYEQYF. The CDR3 nucleotides read TGCGCCAGCAGCTTGGAAACAGGGCGGGACTACGAGCAGTACTTC. The full variable domain, rest sourced from reference TRBV5-1 and TRBJ2-7, is KAGVTQTPRYLIKTRGQQVTLSCSPISGHRSVSWYQQTPGQGLQFLFEYFSETQRNKGNFPGRFSGRQFSNSRSEMNVSTLELGDSALYLCASSLETGRDYEQYFGPGTRLTVT.

The chain couples TRBV18 to TRBJ1-1; a weak D match, TRBD1 (5 bases). V was cut by 2 bases and J by 3 bases, with 10 bases left in between. The CDR3 runs 14 residues. The germline V gene has CDR1 KGHSH and CDR2 LQKENI. The CDR3 region has the DNA TGTGCCAGCTCACCATCCGGGGGGGACACTGAAGCTTTCTTT. Residues: CASSPSGGDTEAFF.

In its sample, this clone was seen once. The chain combines TRBV5-1 with TRBJ1-1; TRBD1 matches at 12 bases. With 3 bases clipped from V and 2 bases from J, the junction kept 11 bases outside the gene matches. The CDR3 spans 18 residues. The germline V gene encodes CDR1 SGHRS and CDR2 YFSETQ. The CDR3 coding sequence is TGCGCCAGCAGCTCAGACTTCCGGGACAGGGGGCTTAACACTGAAGCTTTCTTT. This sequence encodes CASSSDFRDRGLNTEAFF.

This chain links TRBV11-2 with TRBJ1-5; no clear D gene. Germline V lookup: CDR1 SGHAT, CDR2 FQNNGV. Trimming shortened V by 0 bases and J by 6 bases, and 6 bases separated the two germline ends. This CDR3 contains 13 residues. The DNA of the CDR3 is TGTGCCAGCAGCTTAGACCGGGCTCAGCCCCAGCATTTT. It is translated as CASSLDRAQPQHF.

The chain links TRBV7-9 to TRBJ1-4; D gene uncertain. This CDR3 has 15 amino acids. The germline V gene encodes CDR1 SEHNR and CDR2 FQNEAQ (reference sequence). V was pared by 3 bases and J by 5 bases, with 13 bases between. The CDR3 loop is CASSFVQTFNEKLFF. CDR3 nucleotides: TGTGCCAGCAGCTTCGTACAGACTTTCAATGAAAAACTGTTTTTT. The full variable domain, completed using reference TRBV7-9 and TRBJ1-4, is DTGVSQNPRHKITKRGQNVTFRCDPISEHNRLYWYRQTLGQGPEFLTYFQNEAQLEKSRLLSDRFSAERPKGSFSTLEIQRTEQGDSAMYLCASSFVQTFNEKLFFGSGTQLSVL.

The chain couples TRBV6-5 to TRBJ2-2; 9 bases are shared with TRBD2. This CDR3 is built from 15 residues. With 6 bases clipped from V and 8 bases from J, the junction kept 10 bases outside the gene matches. CDR1 and CDR2 from the germline V gene are MNHEY and SVGAGI. The CDR3 reads CASRNRRGGRGELFF. CDR3 nucleotide sequence: TGTGCCAGCAGAAACAGGCGGGGGGGCAGAGGGGAGCTGTTTTTT.

The chain couples TRBV3-1 (or the pseudogene TRBV3-2) to TRBJ1-2; TRBD1 matches at 10 bases. CDR3 length equals 16 residues. Germline values: CDR1 LGHDT, CDR2 YNNKEL (reference sequence). Trimming removed 3 bases from V and 4 bases from J; junction bases left unmatched: 8. The CDR3 nucleotides are TGTGCCAGCAGCCAGGCGGGACAGGGGTCGGTCTATGGCTACACCTTC. It specifies CASSQAGQGSVYGYTF.

The chain employs TRBV19 and TRBJ1-2; unclear D gene. From germline, CDR1 is LNHDA and CDR2 SQIVND (reference sequence). The V end lost 3 bases, the J end lost 4 bases, and 12 bases lay between the germline ends. The CDR3 contains 14 residues. The chain's CDR3 is CASSMQADGYGYTF. CDR3 DNA: TGTGCCAGTAGTATGCAGGCTGACGGCTATGGCTACACCTTC.

This clone showed up just once. V is TRBV7-9 and J is TRBJ1-3, with D possibly TRBD1 on 5 matching bases. Trimming shortened V by 7 bases and J by 11 bases, and 15 bases separated the two germline ends. Germline assignment: CDR1 SEHNR and CDR2 FQNEAQ (reference sequence). This CDR3 region has 12 residues. In nucleotides, the CDR3 is TGTGCCAGCACACTAGGGGAGGGATCCATATATTTT. It encodes CASTLGEGSIYF.

V and J are TRBV5-5 and TRBJ2-5, with D tentatively TRBD1 (6 bases). The V end was cut by 4 bases, the J end by 5 bases, with 15 bases between. CDR1 and CDR2 from the germline V gene are SGHKS and YYEKEE (reference sequence). This CDR3 contains 14 residues. CDR3 sequence: CASSPLDRQETQYF. The DNA for the CDR3 is TGTGCCAGCAGCCCCTTGGACAGACAGGAGACCCAGTACTTC.

The rearrangement uses TRBV7-9 and TRBJ2-3, with 8 positions matching TRBD1. Looked up from germline, CDR1 is SEHNR and CDR2 is FQNEAQ (reference sequence). The CDR3 loop spans 13 amino acids. Trimming at V came to 6 bases and at J to 4 bases, leaving 3 bases not matched to a gene. CDR3: CASSPRGPDTQYF. As DNA, the CDR3 is TGTGCCAGCAGTCCCAGGGGGCCAGATACGCAGTATTTT.

The chain is built from TRBV5-1 and TRBJ1-1, with a tentative D call TRBD1 (6 bases). Germline V CDR1 and CDR2: SGHRS, YFSETQ. The ends were cut back, 0 bases at V and 9 bases at J, with 12 bases in the middle. The CDR3 extends over 13 amino acids. DNA of the CDR3: TGCGCCAGCAGCTTGGGAGGGGGACGGAAAGCTTTCTTT. It translates to CASSLGGGRKAFF.

V usage is TRBV9 and J usage is TRBJ1-4; TRBD1 might be the D (5 bases). V shed 0 bases and J shed 0 bases, with 6 bases lying between them. CDR1 and CDR2 (germline): SGDLS, YYNGEE. This CDR3 is built from 15 residues. Here the CDR3 reads CASSVEGATNEKLFF. The CDR3 DNA follows: TGTGCCAGCAGCGTAGAAGGGGCAACTAATGAAAAACTGTTTTTT.

The chain links TRBV30 to TRBJ2-3; no definite D call. This CDR3 spans 11 amino acids. Trimming stripped 3 bases from V and 8 bases from J, with 9 bases between. Germline assignment: CDR1 GTSNPN and CDR2 SVGIG (reference sequence). CDR3 nucleotides: TGTGCCTGGAGGTTGGCCGGTACGCAGTATTTT. Amino acid sequence: CAWRLAGTQYF. The full variable domain, its missing parts supplied by reference TRBV30 and TRBJ2-3, is SQTIHQWPATLVQPVGSPLSLECTVEGTSNPNLYWYRQAAGRGLQLLFYSVGIGQISSEVPQNLSASRPQDRQFILSSKKLLLSDSGFYLCAWRLAGTQYFGPGTRLTVL.

The V and J genes are TRBV14 and TRBJ2-2, with D unresolved. Germline loops: CDR1 SGHDN, CDR2 FVKESK. There are 17 residues in the CDR3. Trimming pared 1 base from V and 0 bases from J, leaving 12 bases between. The CDR3 sequence: CASSQGLGRSNTGELFF. The DNA of the CDR3 is TGTGCCAGCAGCCAAGGTTTGGGCAGATCGAACACCGGGGAGCTGTTTTTT.